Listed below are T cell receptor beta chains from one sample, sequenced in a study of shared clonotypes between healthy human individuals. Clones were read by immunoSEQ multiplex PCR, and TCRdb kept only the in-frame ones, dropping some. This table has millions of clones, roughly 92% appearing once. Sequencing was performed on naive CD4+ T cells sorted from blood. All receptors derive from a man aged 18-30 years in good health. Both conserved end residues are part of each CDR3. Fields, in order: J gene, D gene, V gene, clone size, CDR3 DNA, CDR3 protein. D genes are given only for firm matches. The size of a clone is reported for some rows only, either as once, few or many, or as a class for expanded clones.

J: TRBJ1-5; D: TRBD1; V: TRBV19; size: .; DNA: TGTGCCAGTAGTACCACAGGGGGCTGGGATCAGCCCCAGCATTTT; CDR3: CASSTTGGWDQPQHF
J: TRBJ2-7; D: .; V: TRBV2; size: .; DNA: TGTGCCAGCAGTGAAGGGCACGAGCAGTACTTC; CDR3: CASSEGHEQYF
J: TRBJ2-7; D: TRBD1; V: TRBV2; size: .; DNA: TGTGCCAGCAGCGCAACCGGGACAGGGGGCGACGAGCAGTACTTC; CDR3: CASSATGTGGDEQYF
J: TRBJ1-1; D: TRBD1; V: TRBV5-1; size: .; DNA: TGCGCCAGCAGCATTGGGTCGACAGGGACATTGAGCACTGAAGCTTTCTTT; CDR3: CASSIGSTGTLSTEAFF
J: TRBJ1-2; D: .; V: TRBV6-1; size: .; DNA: TGTGCCAGCAGTGAATCGGGTATAGGGGGCTACACCTTC; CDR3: CASSESGIGGYTF
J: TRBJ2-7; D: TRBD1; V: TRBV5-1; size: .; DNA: TGCGCCAGCAAGGGACAGGGCTCCTACGAGCAGTACTTC; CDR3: CASKGQGSYEQYF
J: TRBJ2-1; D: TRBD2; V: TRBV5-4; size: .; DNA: TGTGCCAGCAGCCAGTCCGGGACTAGCTGGAGTTTGGTCTACAATGAGCAGTTCTTC; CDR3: CASSQSGTSWSLVYNEQFF
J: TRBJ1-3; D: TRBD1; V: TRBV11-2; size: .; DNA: TGTGCCAGCAGCGGGACAGGGGGAAACACCATATATTTT; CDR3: CASSGTGGNTIYF
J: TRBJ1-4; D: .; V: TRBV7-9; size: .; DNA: TGTGCCAGCAGCTTAGCTGGGGTCCTTAATGAAAAACTGTTTTTT; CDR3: CASSLAGVLNEKLFF
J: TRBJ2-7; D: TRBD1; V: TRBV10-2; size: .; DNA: TGCGCCAGCAGTGAGTCAGGACAGGGGGCAAGGGAGCAGTACTTC; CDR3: CASSESGQGAREQYF
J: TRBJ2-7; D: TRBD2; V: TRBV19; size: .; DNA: TGTGCCAGTAGTATAACAATCGGGAGGGCCGCCTACGAGCAGTACTTC; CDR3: CASSITIGRAAYEQYF
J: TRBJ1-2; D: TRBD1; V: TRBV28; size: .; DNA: TGTGCCATCTCGGGACAGCCTATGTATGGCTACACCTTC; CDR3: CAISGQPMYGYTF
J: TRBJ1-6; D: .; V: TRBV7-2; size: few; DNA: TGTGCCAGCAGCTTCGGGGAGTCACCCCTCCACTTT; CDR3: CASSFGESPLHF
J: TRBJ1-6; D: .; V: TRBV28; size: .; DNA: TGTGCCAGCAGTACAGGAGACTCCTATAATTCACCCCTCCACTTT; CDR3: CASSTGDSYNSPLHF
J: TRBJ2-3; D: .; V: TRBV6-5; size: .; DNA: TGTGCCAGCAGCAGGGGACTCTTAGGCACAGATACGCAGTATTTT; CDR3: CASSRGLLGTDTQYF
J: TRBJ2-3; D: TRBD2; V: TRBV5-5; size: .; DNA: TGTGCCAGCAGCTTAGCGGGAGGGCCTACACTTACGCAGTATTTT; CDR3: CASSLAGGPTLTQYF
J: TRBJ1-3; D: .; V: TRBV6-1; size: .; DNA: TGTGCCAGCAGTGAAGCGTGGGCTGGCTCTGGAAACACCATATATTTT; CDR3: CASSEAWAGSGNTIYF
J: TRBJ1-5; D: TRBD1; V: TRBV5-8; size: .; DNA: TGTGCCAGCAGCAACCGGGACAGGGGATCGTGGCAGCCCCAGCATTTT; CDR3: CASSNRDRGSWQPQHF
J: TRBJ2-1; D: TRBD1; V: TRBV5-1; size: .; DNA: TGCGCCAGCAGCATCAGACAGGGAACCAATGAGCAGTTCTTC; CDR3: CASSIRQGTNEQFF
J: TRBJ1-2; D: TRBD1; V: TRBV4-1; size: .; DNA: TGCGCCAGCAGCCATGAAGGACAGGCAATTAACTATGGCTACACCTTC; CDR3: CASSHEGQAINYGYTF
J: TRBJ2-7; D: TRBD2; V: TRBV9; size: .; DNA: TGTGCCAGCAGCCCCCGCGGGGGGGGAGACTACGAGCAGTACTTC; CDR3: CASSPRGGGDYEQYF
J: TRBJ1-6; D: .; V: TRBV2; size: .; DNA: TGTGCCAGCAGTGTCCACCGGGACTCCAATTCACCCCTCCACTTT; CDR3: CASSVHRDSNSPLHF
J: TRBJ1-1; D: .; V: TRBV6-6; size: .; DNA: TGTGCCAGCAGTTACGGGCGCAGAGTAATGAACACTGAAGCTTTCTTT; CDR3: CASSYGRRVMNTEAFF
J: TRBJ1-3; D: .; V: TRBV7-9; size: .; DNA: TGTGCCAGCAGCTTCCCGGGACTGGGAAACACCATATATTTT; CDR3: CASSFPGLGNTIYF
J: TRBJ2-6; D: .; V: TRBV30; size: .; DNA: TGTGCCTGGAGTCCTGTGACGGCCAACGGAGGGGCCAACGTCCTGACTTTC; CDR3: CAWSPVTANGGANVLTF
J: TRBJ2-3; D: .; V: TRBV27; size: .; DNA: TGTGCCAGCAGTTTTTCTCGAAAGGGGGGCCTCCCAGATACGCAGTATTTT; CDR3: CASSFSRKGGLPDTQYF
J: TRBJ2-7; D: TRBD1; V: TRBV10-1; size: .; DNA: TGCGCCAGCAGTGAGCAGGGGGTCTACGAGCAGTACTTC; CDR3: CASSEQGVYEQYF
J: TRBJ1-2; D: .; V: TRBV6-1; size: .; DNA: TGTGCCAGCAGCGCCCGAGTAGATGGCTACACCTTC; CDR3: CASSARVDGYTF
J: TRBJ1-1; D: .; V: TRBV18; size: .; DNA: TGTGCCAGCTCACCAATTATTAATCAGGGGACGGCCTCCTGGGAAGCTTTCTTT; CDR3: CASSPIINQGTASWEAFF
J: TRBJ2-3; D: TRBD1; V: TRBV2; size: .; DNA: TGTGCCAGCAGTCGCGGGACAGGGAGCACAGATACGCAGTATTTT; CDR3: CASSRGTGSTDTQYF
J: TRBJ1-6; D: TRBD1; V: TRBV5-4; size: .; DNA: TGTGCCAGCAGCTGGGGGGACAGGGGGAATTCACCCCTCCACTTT; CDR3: CASSWGDRGNSPLHF
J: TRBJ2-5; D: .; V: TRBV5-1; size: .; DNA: TGCGCCAGCAGCTTGGTCTCCCGGGAGACCCAGTACTTC; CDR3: CASSLVSRETQYF
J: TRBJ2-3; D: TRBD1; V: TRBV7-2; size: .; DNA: TGTGCCAGCAGCCGGGACAGGGGTACAGATACGCAGTATTTT; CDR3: CASSRDRGTDTQYF
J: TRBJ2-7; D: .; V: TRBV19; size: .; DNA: TGTGCCAGTAGTCTGCAGGGCGCACACGAGCAGTACTTC; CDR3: CASSLQGAHEQYF
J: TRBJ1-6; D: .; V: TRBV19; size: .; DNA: TGTGCCACCAGGAATTCGGGACACTATAATTCACCCCTCCACTTT; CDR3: CATRNSGHYNSPLHF
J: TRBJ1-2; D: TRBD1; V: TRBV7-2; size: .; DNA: TGTGCCAGCAGGAGGACAGGGCCCTATGGCTACACCTTC; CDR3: CASRRTGPYGYTF